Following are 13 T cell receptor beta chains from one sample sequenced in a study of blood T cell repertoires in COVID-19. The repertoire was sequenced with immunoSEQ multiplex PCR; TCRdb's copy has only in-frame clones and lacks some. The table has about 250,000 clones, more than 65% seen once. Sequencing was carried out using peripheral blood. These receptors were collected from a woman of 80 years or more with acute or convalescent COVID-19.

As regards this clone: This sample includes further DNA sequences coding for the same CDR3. CDR3 sequence reads: CASSRTGSNQPQHF. CDR3 in DNA: TGTGCCAGCAGTCGGACAGGTTCTAATCAGCCCCAGCATTTT. The chain combines TRBV2 with TRBJ1-5, with TRBD1 identical over 7 bases. V was clipped by 5 bases and J by 4 bases; unmatched bases: 5. The CDR3 spans 14 residues. The germline gives CDR1 SNHLY, CDR2 FYNNEI.

CDR3 DNA: TGTGCCAGCAGCCAAGACTTTGTCGGAGGGGAGACCCAGTACTTC. Its protein product is CASSQDFVGGETQYF. J is TRBJ2-5 and V is TRBV3-1 (or the pseudogene TRBV3-2), with D perhaps TRBD2 (6 bases). This CDR3 spans 15 amino acids. Germline CDR1 reads LGHDT; CDR2 reads YNNKEL (reference sequence). V lost 0 bases to trimming and J lost 5 bases, with 13 bases between them.

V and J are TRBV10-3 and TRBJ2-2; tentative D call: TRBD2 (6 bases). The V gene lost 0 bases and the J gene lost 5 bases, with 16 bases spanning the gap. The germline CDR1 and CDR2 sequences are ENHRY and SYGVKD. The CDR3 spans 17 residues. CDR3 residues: CAISESIRGGGTGELFF. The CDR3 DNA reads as TGTGCCATCAGTGAGTCTATTCGGGGTGGAGGGACCGGGGAGCTGTTTTTT.

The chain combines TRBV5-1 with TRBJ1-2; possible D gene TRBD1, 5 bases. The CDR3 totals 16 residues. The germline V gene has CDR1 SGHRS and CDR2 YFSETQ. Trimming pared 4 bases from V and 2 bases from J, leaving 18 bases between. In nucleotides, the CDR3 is TGCGCCAGCAGCGGGGGGTCCGGCAGAGAGAACTATGGCTACACCTTC. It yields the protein CASSGGSGRENYGYTF.

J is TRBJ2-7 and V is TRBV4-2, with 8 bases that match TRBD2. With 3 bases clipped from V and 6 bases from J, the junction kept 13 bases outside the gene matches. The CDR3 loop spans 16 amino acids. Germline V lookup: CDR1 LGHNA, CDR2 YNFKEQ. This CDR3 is CASSQSTGTRVTEQYF. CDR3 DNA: TGTGCCAGCAGCCAGTCTACCGGGACTAGAGTTACCGAGCAGTACTTC.

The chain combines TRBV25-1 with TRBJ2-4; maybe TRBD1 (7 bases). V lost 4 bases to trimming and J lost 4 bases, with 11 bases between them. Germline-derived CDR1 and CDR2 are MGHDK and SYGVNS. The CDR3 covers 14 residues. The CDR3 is CASSVPGGKNIQYF. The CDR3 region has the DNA TGTGCCAGCAGTGTTCCAGGGGGGAAAAACATTCAGTACTTC.

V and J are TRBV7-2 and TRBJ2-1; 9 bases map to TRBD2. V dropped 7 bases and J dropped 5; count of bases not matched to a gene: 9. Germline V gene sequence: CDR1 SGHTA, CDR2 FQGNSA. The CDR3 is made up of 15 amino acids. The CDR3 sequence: CASNFPRGGDNEQFF. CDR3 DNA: TGTGCCAGCAACTTCCCGCGGGGGGGGGACAATGAGCAGTTCTTC. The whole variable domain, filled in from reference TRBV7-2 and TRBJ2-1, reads GAGVSQSPSNKVTEKGKDVELRCDPISGHTALYWYRQSLGQGLEFLIYFQGNSAPDKSGLPSDRFSAERTGGSVSTLTIQRTQQEDSAVYLCASNFPRGGDNEQFFGPGTRLTVL.

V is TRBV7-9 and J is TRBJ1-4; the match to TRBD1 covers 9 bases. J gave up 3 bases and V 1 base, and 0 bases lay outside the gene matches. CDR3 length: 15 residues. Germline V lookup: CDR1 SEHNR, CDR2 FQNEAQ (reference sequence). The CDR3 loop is CASSLGDRANEKLFF. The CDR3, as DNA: TGTGCCAGCAGCTTAGGGGACAGGGCTAATGAAAAACTGTTTTTT.

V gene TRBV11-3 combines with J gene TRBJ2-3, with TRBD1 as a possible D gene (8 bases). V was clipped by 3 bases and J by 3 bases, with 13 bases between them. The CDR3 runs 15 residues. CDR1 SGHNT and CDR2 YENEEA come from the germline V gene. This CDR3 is CASSFNRGGTDTQYF. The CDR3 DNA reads TGTGCCAGCAGCTTTAACAGGGGGGGAACAGATACGCAGTATTTT.

The CDR3 protein is CASSYSGLARTGELFF. The CDR3 DNA reads as TGTGCCAGCAGTTACTCCGGACTAGCACGCACCGGGGAGCTGTTTTTT. The chain joins TRBV6-5 to TRBJ2-2, with 8 positions matching TRBD2. The junction had 4 bases not matched to a gene; V was cut back by 0 bases and J by 4 bases. Germline CDR1 is MNHEY and CDR2 is SVGAGI. This CDR3 comprises 16 residues.

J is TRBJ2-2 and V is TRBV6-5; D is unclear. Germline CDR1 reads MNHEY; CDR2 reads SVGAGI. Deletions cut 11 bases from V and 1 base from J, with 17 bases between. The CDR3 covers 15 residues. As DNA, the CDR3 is TGTGCCTCCCGCGGCCCCAACCTGAACACCGGGGAGCTGTTTTTT. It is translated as CASRGPNLNTGELFF.

The CDR3 loop reads CASSLRQGNYGYTF. In DNA form, the CDR3 reads TGTGCCAGCAGTTTGCGACAGGGAAACTATGGCTACACCTTC. The V and J genes are TRBV6-6 and TRBJ1-2, with 7 bases lining up with TRBD1. Germline V gives CDR1 MNHNY, CDR2 SVGAGI (reference sequence). This CDR3 contains 14 residues. V lost 4 bases, J lost 2 bases, and 4 bases stayed unmatched.

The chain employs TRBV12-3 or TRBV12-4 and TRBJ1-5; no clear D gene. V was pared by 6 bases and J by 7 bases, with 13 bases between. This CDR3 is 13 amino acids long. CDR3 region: CASSLLMSQPQHF. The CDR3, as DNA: TGTGCCAGCAGCCTCCTCATGAGCCAGCCCCAGCATTTT.